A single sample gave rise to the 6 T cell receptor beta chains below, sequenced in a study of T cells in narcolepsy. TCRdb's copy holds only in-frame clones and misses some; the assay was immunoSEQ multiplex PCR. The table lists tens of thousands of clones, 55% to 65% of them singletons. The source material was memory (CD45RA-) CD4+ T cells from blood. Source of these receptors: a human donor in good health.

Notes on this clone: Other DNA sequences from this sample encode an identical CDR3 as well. In DNA form, the CDR3 reads TGCGCCAGCAGCTTGGATGGCAATCAGCCCCAGCATTTT. Protein sequence: CASSLDGNQPQHF. This chain links TRBV5-1 with TRBJ1-5; D ambiguous. The CDR3 consists of 13 residues. Looked up from germline, CDR1 is SGHRS and CDR2 is YFSETQ. V shed 0 bases and J shed 2 bases, with 3 bases lying between them.

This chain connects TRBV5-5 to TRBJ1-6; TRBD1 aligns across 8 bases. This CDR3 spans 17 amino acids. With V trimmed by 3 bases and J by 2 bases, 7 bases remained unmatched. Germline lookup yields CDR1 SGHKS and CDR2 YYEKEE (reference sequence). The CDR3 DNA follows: TGTGCCAGCAGCTCGGGACAGGCCGGGACCTATAATTCACCCCTCCACTTT. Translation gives CASSSGQAGTYNSPLHF.

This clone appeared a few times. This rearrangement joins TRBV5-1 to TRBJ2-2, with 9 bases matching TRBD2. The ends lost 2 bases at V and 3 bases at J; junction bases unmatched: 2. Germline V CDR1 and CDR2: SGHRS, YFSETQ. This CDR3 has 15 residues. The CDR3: CASSLSGGYTGELFF. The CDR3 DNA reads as TGCGCCAGCAGCTTAAGCGGGGGGTACACCGGGGAGCTGTTTTTT.

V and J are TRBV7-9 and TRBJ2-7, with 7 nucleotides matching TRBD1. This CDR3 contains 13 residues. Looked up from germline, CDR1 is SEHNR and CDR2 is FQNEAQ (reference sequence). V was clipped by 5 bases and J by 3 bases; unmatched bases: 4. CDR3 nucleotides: TGTGCCAGCAGCAGGAGACAGGGCTACGAGCAGTACTTC. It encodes CASSRRQGYEQYF.

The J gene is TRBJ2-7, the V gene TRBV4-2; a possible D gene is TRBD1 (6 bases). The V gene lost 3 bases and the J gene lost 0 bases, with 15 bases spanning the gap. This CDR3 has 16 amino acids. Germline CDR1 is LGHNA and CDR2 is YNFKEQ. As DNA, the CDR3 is TGTGCCAGCAGCCATTGGGGCAGGGACACCTCCTACGAGCAGTACTTC. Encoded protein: CASSHWGRDTSYEQYF.

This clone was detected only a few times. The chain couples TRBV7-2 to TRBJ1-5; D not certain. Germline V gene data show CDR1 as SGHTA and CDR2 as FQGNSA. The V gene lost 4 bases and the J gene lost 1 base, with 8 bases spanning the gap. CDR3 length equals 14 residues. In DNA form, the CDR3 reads TGTGCCAGCAGCTCAGTTAACAGCAATCAGCCCCAGCATTTT. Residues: CASSSVNSNQPQHF.